This TCR beta chain appears in the sequencing data of a study of blood T cell repertoires in COVID-19 (dated by TCRdb to 2019 to 2021). Concerning the study at large: Collaborator samples came from the United States, Italy and Spain and covered acute and convalescent phases of COVID-19. Where HLA class I and class II types were available, the types were taken from metadata supplied by the sample provider, not from assay-based typing. Sample metadata almost always included a de-identified subject ID, COVID-19 status, age in years and sex. Samples were obtained from the ongoing ImmuneRACE study (first 160 participants) and from 1,200 or so subjects provided by 6 global collaborators. The prospective study material was composed of cDNA or gDNA derived from T cells, B-cell-depleted T cells, or PBMCs. The repertoires were made available in a free public database intended to serve as a resource for research on the immune response to SARS-CoV-2. Deeply sampled blood TCRbeta repertoires from subjects exposed to, actively infected with, or recovered from COVID-19 were included in the dataset.

Collaborating institutions collected whole blood in K2EDTA tubes following their own protocols. For TCRbeta analysis, collaborator samples were shipped as frozen whole blood, as isolated PBMCs, or as DNA extracted from either sample type. The immunoSEQ Assay, a bias-controlled multiplex PCR, was used to amplify TCRbeta CDR3 regions from genomic DNA. As for the authors' bioinformatics: Within the assay, amplification of reference gene primers was used to estimate how many nucleated cells each sample contained. To quantify the absolute abundance of each unique TCRbeta CDR3 rearrangement, sequence reads were collapsed and filtered. For each sample, productive Simpson clonality was calculated by taking the square root of Simpson's diversity index across productive rearrangements. In its TCRdb copy, this immuneACCESS table keeps in-frame sequences only and misses some clones. Where compared with another copy, unresolved V genes explain less than half of these, and the others have no known cause. That table gives V, J and clone size, and the DNA gave D and trimming. The sample records under 150,000 clones, 81% of which are singletons. 1.5% to 1.9% of the sample is taken by the ten largest.

Concerning this clone itself: The antigen it binds to is not known. No per-base quality is available; no much larger clone lies one base away.

Overall results and qualifications from the work: How much clinical and demographic metadata was included differed by source and by participant, and the metadata was provided uncurated.

Source material: peripheral blood. The receptor comes from a man aged 50 or older with acute or convalescent COVID-19.

DNA sequence: TGCGCCAGCAGCTTGTTTTCCAGCGGGGGTAATGTCGGGGAGCTGTTTTTT. Its protein product is CASSLFSSGGNVGELFF. The chain is made from TRBV5-1 and TRBJ2-2, and 8 junctional nucleotides match TRBD2. The CDR3 has 17 amino acids, counting the end cysteine and phenylalanine. The DNA shown is the 51-base CDR3, in frame from base 1. Trimming accounts for 1 base at V and 7 bases at J, while the number of junction bases matched to no gene is 12. CDR1 and CDR2, looked up from the germline V gene, are SGHRS and YFSETQ.